The 25 T cell receptor beta chains below come from one sample, sequenced in a study of T cell responses to AZD1222 COVID-19 vaccine. TCRdb keeps only in-frame clones here, not all; method: immunoSEQ multiplex PCR. The repertoire includes over 110,000 clones, 92% of them detected once, and about a tenth sits in the top ten. The specimen was peripheral blood, collected 28 days after the second AZD1222 dose. These receptors were collected from an adult who received the AZD1222 COVID-19 vaccine.

The chain has TRBV15 and TRBJ1-1; no reliable D call. Trimming took off 6 bases at V and 7 bases at J, with 12 bases between the two ends. Germline V lookup: CDR1 LNHNV, CDR2 YYDKDF (reference sequence). This CDR3 spans 12 amino acids. CDR3 in amino acids: CATREVYGEAFF. For the CDR3, the DNA is TGTGCCACCAGGGAGGTCTATGGTGAAGCTTTCTTT. The full variable domain, with the rest looked up from reference TRBV15 and TRBJ1-1, is DAMVIQNPRYQVTQFGKPVTLSCSQTLNHNVMYWYQQKSSQAPKLLFHYYDKDFNNEADTPDNFQSRRPNTSFCFLDIRSPGLGDTAMYLCATREVYGEAFFGQGTRLTVV.

The chain carries TRBV30 and TRBJ1-3; D call uncertain. The CDR3 is made up of 15 amino acids. The germline CDR1 and CDR2 sequences are GTSNPN and SVGIG (reference sequence). Between the trimmed V and J ends, which lost 2 bases and 4 bases, there was a span of 15 bases. CDR3 amino acids: CAWSPRAGFGNTIYF. CDR3 sequence (DNA): TGTGCCTGGAGTCCTAGGGCCGGGTTCGGAAACACCATATATTTT.

The rearrangement uses TRBV28 and TRBJ2-7; 7 nucleotides match TRBD1. The CDR3 is made up of 14 amino acids. Trimming cost V 5 bases and J 3 bases; bases outside gene matches: 7. CDR1 is MDHEN and CDR2 is SYDVKM in the germline V gene. CDR3 protein: CASSPGQSYYEQYF. CDR3 DNA: TGTGCCAGCAGTCCGGGACAGAGCTACTACGAGCAGTACTTC.

This clone was seen a handful of times. V and J are TRBV2 and TRBJ1-1; D ambiguous. CDR1 and CDR2 from the germline V gene are SNHLY and FYNNEI. Trimming took off 6 bases at V and 1 base at J, with 9 bases between the two ends. This CDR3 has 13 amino acids. CDR3 region: CASSGPSNTEAFF. DNA for the CDR3: TGTGCCAGCAGCGGGCCTTCGAACACTGAAGCTTTCTTT.

The chain links TRBV18 to TRBJ1-1, with D possibly matching TRBD1 (5 bases). The CDR3 sequence is 13 residues long. CDR1 is KGHSH and CDR2 is LQKENI in the germline V gene. Deletions cut 2 bases from V and 7 bases from J, with 11 bases between. CDR3 region: CASSPGGALEAFF. The CDR3 region has the DNA TGTGCCAGCTCACCAGGGGGAGCACTTGAAGCTTTCTTT.

This clone showed up just once. Here the CDR3 DNA reads TGCGCCAGCAGCAGGGGACAGATCAATGAGCAGTTCTTC. Its protein is CASSRGQINEQFF. V usage is TRBV5-1 and J usage is TRBJ2-1, with 7 bases fitting TRBD1. J lost 6 bases, V lost 4 bases, and 4 bases had no gene match. Per the germline V gene, CDR1 is SGHRS and CDR2 is YFSETQ. CDR3 size: 13 residues.

This clone was seen just once. CDR3: CASSVGNTIYF. CDR3 DNA sequence: TGTGCCAGCAGCGTAGGAAACACCATATATTTT. The chain links TRBV5-5 to TRBJ1-3, with D uncertain. Deletions cut 4 bases from V and 4 bases from J, with 3 bases between. In germline, CDR1 is SGHKS, CDR2 YYEKEE (reference sequence). The CDR3 covers 11 residues.

V gene TRBV12-3 or TRBV12-4 combines with J gene TRBJ1-1; unclear D gene. The length of the CDR3 is 11 residues. V was pared by 2 bases and J by 11 bases, with 9 bases between. CDR3 protein: CASSLSIRAFF. In nucleotides, the CDR3 is TGTGCCAGCAGTTTATCTATTAGGGCTTTCTTT.

The genes are TRBV5-4 and TRBJ1-1, with a possible D match to TRBD1 (6 bases). Germline V CDR1 and CDR2: SGHNT, YYREEE (reference sequence). This CDR3 spans 14 amino acids. Trimming stripped 4 bases from V and 1 base from J, with 11 bases between. DNA of the CDR3: TGTGCCAGCAGCCCCGGGGGGCAGAACACTGAAGCTTTCTTT. As protein: CASSPGGQNTEAFF. Full variable domain (missing parts from reference TRBV5-4 and TRBJ1-1): ETGVTQSPTHLIKTRGQQVTLRCSSQSGHNTVSWYQQALGQGPQFIFQYYREEENGRGNFPPRFSGLQFPNYSSELNVNALELDDSALYLCASSPGGQNTEAFFGQGTRLTVV.

The V and J genes are TRBV6-2 or TRBV6-3 and TRBJ2-3; D is possibly TRBD2 (6 bases). V dropped 4 bases and J dropped 12 bases, with 17 bases sitting between them. There are 13 residues in the CDR3. Germline V gene data show CDR1 as MNHEY and CDR2 as SVGEGT. The CDR3 bases are TGTGCCAGCAGTTCACAACTAGCCCAAAGACAGTATTTT. Translation gives CASSSQLAQRQYF.

V and J are TRBV19 and TRBJ1-4; the match to TRBD1 covers 7 bases. The J segment lost 1 base and the V segment lost 3 bases, leaving 2 bases of the junction unmatched. CDR1 and CDR2 (germline): LNHDA, SQIVND (reference sequence). The length of the CDR3 is 15 residues. The CDR3, as DNA: TGTGCCAGTAGTATTAGACAGGGAACTAATGAAAAACTGTTTTTT. This translates into CASSIRQGTNEKLFF. Together with reference TRBV19 and TRBJ1-4, the CDR3 gives the full variable domain: DGGITQSPKYLFRKEGQNVTLSCEQNLNHDAMYWYRQDPGQGLRLIYYSQIVNDFQKGDIAEGYSVSREKKESFPLTVTSAQKNPTAFYLCASSIRQGTNEKLFFGSGTQLSVL.

This chain connects TRBV10-3 to TRBJ2-3; possibly TRBD2 for D (5 bases). V was clipped by 1 base and J by 4 bases, with 9 bases between them. Germline CDR1 and CDR2: ENHRY and SYGVKD. This CDR3 spans 14 amino acids. The CDR3 sequence is CAISEFAGADTQYF. CDR3 sequence (DNA): TGTGCCATCAGTGAGTTTGCGGGTGCAGATACGCAGTATTTT.

The gene calls are TRBV27 and TRBJ2-3; 9 bases agree with TRBD2. Germline V gene sequence: CDR1 MNHEY, CDR2 SMNVEV (reference sequence). Unmatched junction bases numbered 4, after V lost 4 bases and J lost 5 bases. CDR3 length: 14 residues. CDR3 sequence: CASSWLAGRDTQYF. Written as DNA, the CDR3 is TGTGCCAGCAGTTGGCTAGCGGGAAGAGATACGCAGTATTTT.

The rearrangement uses TRBV30 and TRBJ1-2; 7 bases fit TRBD1. With 2 bases clipped from V and 8 bases from J, the junction kept 8 bases outside the gene matches. Germline values: CDR1 GTSNPN, CDR2 SVGIG (reference sequence). This CDR3 region has 13 residues. CDR3 amino acids: CAWSLGTVGGYTF. CDR3 coding DNA: TGTGCCTGGAGTCTCGGGACAGTCGGAGGCTACACCTTC.

The V gene is TRBV4-3, the J gene TRBJ2-1; 7 positions agree with TRBD2. The CDR3 is 16 residues long. Germline lookup yields CDR1 LGHNA and CDR2 YSLEER. V gave up 0 bases and J gave up 3 bases; unmatched junction bases: 5. CDR3 region: CASSQDSSGFYNEQFF. The CDR3 DNA sequence: TGCGCCAGCAGCCAAGATTCTAGCGGATTCTACAATGAGCAGTTCTTC.

The chain links TRBV7-9 to TRBJ2-3; a possible D gene is TRBD2 (5 bases). The V gene lost 6 bases and the J gene lost 2 bases, with 12 bases spanning the gap. Germline V gene sequence: CDR1 SEHNR, CDR2 FQNEAQ (reference sequence). This CDR3 contains 14 residues. CDR3 in DNA: TGTGCCAGCAGGGACGGACTTTACACAGATACGCAGTATTTT. Its translation: CASRDGLYTDTQYF.

This chain uses TRBV7-2 with TRBJ2-5; TRBD2 aligns across 16 bases. CDR3 size: 16 residues. Germline CDR1 reads SGHTA; CDR2 reads FQGNSA. V dropped 5 bases and J dropped 5; count of bases not matched to a gene: 5. CDR3 sequence reads: CASSGTSGGAGETQYF. CDR3 bases: TGTGCCAGCAGCGGGACTAGCGGGGGGGCAGGGGAGACCCAGTACTTC.

The chain links TRBV6-5 to TRBJ1-2; D gene unclear. V lost 5 bases, J lost 6 bases, and 19 bases lay in between. Germline V gene lookup returns CDR1 MNHEY and CDR2 SVGAGI. This CDR3 is 15 amino acids long. CDR3 nucleotide sequence: TGTGCCAGCAGTCTTGGCCGCGGGGTATATCATGGCTACACCTTC. It codes for CASSLGRGVYHGYTF.

The chain couples TRBV5-8 to TRBJ1-4; weak D call: TRBD1 (6 bases). The CDR3 consists of 16 residues. Germline V gives CDR1 SGHTS, CDR2 YDEGEE. Trimming took 5 bases from V and 4 from J, leaving 18 bases between them. This CDR3 is CASRLHGGLSNEKLFF. CDR3 nucleotide sequence: TGTGCCAGCAGGTTGCATGGGGGGCTGAGTAATGAAAAACTGTTTTTT.

This sequence joins TRBV7-9 and TRBJ2-7; maybe TRBD1 (5 bases). Germline V CDR1 and CDR2: SEHNR, FQNEAQ (reference sequence). Deletions cut 4 bases from V and 1 base from J, with 17 bases between. This CDR3 is 16 amino acids long. CDR3: CASSSYGRDLSYEQYV. The CDR3 DNA sequence: TGTGCCAGCAGCTCTTACGGCAGGGATCTGTCCTACGAGCAGTACGTC.

The rearrangement joins TRBV5-1 to TRBJ1-5, with 7 bases identical to TRBD1. Germline V lookup: CDR1 SGHRS, CDR2 YFSETQ. The CDR3 length is 16 residues. Trimming removed 0 bases from V and 1 base from J; junction bases left unmatched: 4. CDR3 protein: CASSLGDRASNQPQHF. Here the CDR3 DNA reads TGCGCCAGCAGCTTGGGTGACAGGGCGAGCAATCAGCCCCAGCATTTT.

The chain joins TRBV25-1 to TRBJ1-2, with unresolved D. V shed 5 bases and J shed 6 bases, with 10 bases lying between them. Per the germline V gene, CDR1 is MGHDK and CDR2 is SYGVNS. This CDR3 has 12 residues. CDR3 region: CASSSPRDGYTF. The CDR3 nucleotides are TGTGCCAGCAGTTCCCCGAGGGATGGCTACACCTTC.

V gene TRBV9 combines with J gene TRBJ1-1; D gene ambiguous. This CDR3 has 14 residues. Trimming removed 4 bases at V and 4 bases at J, with 14 bases between. Germline V lookup: CDR1 SGDLS, CDR2 YYNGEE. The CDR3 DNA reads TGTGCCAGCAGCCCTCGGGGAGCGGCCACTGAAGCTTTCTTT. Its protein product is CASSPRGAATEAFF.

This chain links TRBV18 with TRBJ1-3; 7 bases are a match to TRBD1. The CDR3 spans 15 residues. The germline CDR1 and CDR2 sequences are KGHSH and LQKENI. Trimming at V came to 6 bases and at J to 0 bases, leaving 5 bases not matched to a gene. The CDR3 region is CASSLDRTSGNTIYF. CDR3 nucleotide sequence: TGTGCCAGCTCTTTGGACAGGACCTCTGGAAACACCATATATTTT.

In this sample, this clone turned up once. The CDR3: CASSPAQQGRVSYTF. DNA of the CDR3: TGTGCCAGCTCACCAGCCCAACAGGGAAGAGTGAGCTACACCTTC. The rearrangement joins TRBV18 to TRBJ1-2, with D possibly TRBD1 on 6 matching bases. The germline CDR1 and CDR2 sequences are KGHSH and LQKENI. This CDR3 has 15 residues. Trimming pared 2 bases from V and 9 bases from J, leaving 19 bases between.